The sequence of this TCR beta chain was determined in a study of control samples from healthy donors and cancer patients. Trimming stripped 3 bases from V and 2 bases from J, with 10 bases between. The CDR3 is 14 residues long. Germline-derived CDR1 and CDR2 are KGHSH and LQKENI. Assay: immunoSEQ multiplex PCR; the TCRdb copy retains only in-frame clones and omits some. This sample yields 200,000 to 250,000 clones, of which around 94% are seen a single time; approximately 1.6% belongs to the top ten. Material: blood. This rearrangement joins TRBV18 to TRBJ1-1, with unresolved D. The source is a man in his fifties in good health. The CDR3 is CASSPSSGNTEAFF. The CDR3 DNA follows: TGTGCCAGCTCACCTTCTAGTGGAAACACTGAAGCTTTCTTT.